These 14 T cell receptor beta chains were all obtained from the same sample, sequenced in a study of CD8+ T cells in alopecia areata. Once RNA had been extracted, it was reverse transcribed into cDNA to act as the sequencing template. Repertoires were generated with immunoSEQ multiplex PCR, while TCRdb's copy carries only in-frame clones and drops some. The table lists 98,000 or so clones, roughly 60% of them singletons. The sequenced sample consisted of CD8+ T cells sorted from blood. The receptor source for this set is a human donor in good health.

CDR3 in amino acids: CASSPGTGFVYEQYF. As DNA, the CDR3 is TGTGCCAGCAGCCCTGGGACAGGCTTCGTCTACGAGCAGTACTTC. V usage is TRBV7-2 and J usage is TRBJ2-7; 8 bases map to TRBD1. CDR1 is SGHTA, CDR2 FQGNSA, per germline. This CDR3 is 15 amino acids long. The ends lost 5 bases at V and 3 bases at J; junction bases unmatched: 9.

The chain employs TRBV9 and TRBJ1-1; D unresolved. The CDR3 contains 14 residues. Trimming stripped 3 bases from V and 1 base from J, with 10 bases between. Germline loops: CDR1 SGDLS, CDR2 YYNGEE. CDR3 loop: CASSAPHGNTEAFF. In DNA, the CDR3 is TGTGCCAGCAGCGCACCACATGGGAACACTGAAGCTTTCTTT.

The sample holds a few counts of this clone. The chain combines TRBV7-9 with TRBJ1-6; D is undetermined. V lost 5 bases and J 11 bases, leaving 10 bases between the germline ends. In germline, CDR1 is SEHNR, CDR2 FQNEAQ (reference sequence). The CDR3 has 12 residues. The CDR3 sequence is CASSPNGTPLHF. The CDR3 nucleotides read TGTGCCAGCAGCCCTAACGGGACACCCCTCCACTTT. Looking up the rest from reference TRBV7-9 and TRBJ1-6 gives the full variable domain: DTGVSQNPRHKITKRGQNVTFRCDPISEHNRLYWYRQTLGQGPEFLTYFQNEAQLEKSRLLSDRFSAERPKGSFSTLEIQRTEQGDSAMYLCASSPNGTPLHFGNGTRLTVT.

This sequence joins TRBV5-4 and TRBJ1-1, with D perhaps TRBD1 (5 bases). The CDR3 is 14 amino acids. V was trimmed by 3 bases and J by 1 base, leaving 10 bases between them. CDR1 SGHNT and CDR2 YYREEE come from the germline V gene (reference sequence). DNA for the CDR3: TGTGCCAGCAGCTGGGGGGATTCGAACACTGAAGCTTTCTTT. It yields the protein CASSWGDSNTEAFF.

The chain joins TRBV15 to TRBJ2-7, with 10 bases lining up with TRBD2. Germline V gives CDR1 LNHNV, CDR2 YYDKDF (reference sequence). V lost 4 bases and J lost 2; bases outside the gene matches: 8. The CDR3 has 16 residues. The DNA for the CDR3 is TGTGCCACCAGCACCGGCCGGACTAGCGGTCCCTACGAGCAGTACTTC. Its protein is CATSTGRTSGPYEQYF.

This clone was observed a few times. The rearrangement links TRBV29-1 to TRBJ1-1; possibly TRBD1 for D (5 bases). The CDR3 sequence is 11 residues long. Germline V gives CDR1 SQVTM, CDR2 ANQGSEA. Between the trimmed V and J ends, which lost 5 bases and 1 base, there was a span of 5 bases. CDR3 DNA sequence: TGCAGCGTTCAGGGGAACACTGAAGCTTTCTTT. Its protein product is CSVQGNTEAFF.

V is TRBV5-4 and J is TRBJ1-2, with D tentatively TRBD1 (5 bases). Looked up from germline, CDR1 is SGHNT and CDR2 is YYREEE (reference sequence). V was trimmed by 2 bases and J by 8 bases, leaving 16 bases between them. The CDR3 is 14 amino acids. The CDR3 sequence is CASSFGGGSQGYTF. The CDR3 DNA follows: TGTGCCAGCAGCTTCGGGGGGGGTTCGCAAGGCTACACCTTC.

This chain uses TRBV4-2 with TRBJ2-7; maybe TRBD2 (6 bases). The germline V gene has CDR1 LGHNA and CDR2 YNFKEQ. Trimming pared 6 bases from V and 2 bases from J, leaving 11 bases between. CDR3 length: 13 amino acids. The CDR3 sequence is CASSQTRTYEQYF. The CDR3 nucleotides read TGTGCCAGCAGTCAGACTAGGACCTACGAGCAGTACTTC.

The chain joins TRBV9 to TRBJ1-2; 10 bases agree with TRBD1. Losses at the gene ends were 3 bases for V and 3 bases for J; bases not matched to a gene: 5. The CDR3 extends over 15 amino acids. CDR1 is SGDLS and CDR2 is YYNGEE in the germline V gene. The CDR3 nucleotides read TGTGCCAGCAGCGGAGACAGGGGGCTTGACTATGGCTACACCTTC. Its translation is CASSGDRGLDYGYTF.

This clone was observed at least ten times. The V and J genes are TRBV9 and TRBJ1-1, with 9 bases that match TRBD1. The CDR3 extends over 14 amino acids. From germline, CDR1 is SGDLS and CDR2 YYNGEE. The ends lost 4 bases at V and 7 bases at J; junction bases unmatched: 8. CDR3 sequence: CASSPRQGGGEAFF. CDR3 DNA sequence: TGTGCCAGCAGCCCGAGACAGGGGGGTGGTGAAGCTTTCTTT.

This clone was observed a handful of times. The CDR3 loop is CASSLGISTTDYF. The CDR3 coding sequence is TGTGCCAGCAGCCTTGGGATTTCAACCACGGACTACTTC. The rearrangement joins TRBV7-2 to TRBJ2-7, with D uncertain. The germline gives CDR1 SGHTA, CDR2 FQGNSA. V dropped 5 bases and J dropped 13 bases, with 21 bases sitting between them. The CDR3 runs 13 residues.

This sequence joins TRBV4-1 and TRBJ2-5, with D possibly matching TRBD1 (5 bases). With 4 bases removed from V and 1 base from J, the gap between germline ends came to 7 bases. Germline assignment: CDR1 MGHRA and CDR2 YSYEKL. This CDR3 comprises 13 residues. CDR3 amino acids: CASSRGLQETQYF. The CDR3 DNA reads TGCGCCAGCAGCCGGGGCCTCCAAGAGACCCAGTACTTC.

This chain uses TRBV4-1 with TRBJ2-2; 9 bases agree with TRBD2. V trimming: 0 bases; J trimming: 4 bases; junction bases outside the gene matches: 15. The CDR3 contains 20 residues. Germline CDR1 reads MGHRA; CDR2 reads YSYEKL. DNA for the CDR3: TGCGCCAGCAGCCAAGATCCGGACTTGGTAGCGGGGGAGATCACCGGGGAGCTGTTTTTT. This translates into CASSQDPDLVAGEITGELFF.

Written as DNA, the CDR3 is TGTGCCAGCAGCCCTGGTCAGGGGTACGAGCAGTACTTC. Encoded protein: CASSPGQGYEQYF. The V gene is TRBV14, the J gene TRBJ2-7, with D possibly matching TRBD1 (6 bases). Germline V gene data show CDR1 as SGHDN and CDR2 as FVKESK. This CDR3 is built from 13 residues. V was clipped by 4 bases and J by 4 bases, with 11 bases between them. Using reference TRBV14 and TRBJ2-7 for the parts outside the CDR3, the full variable domain is EAGVTQFPSHSVIEKGQTVTLRCDPISGHDNLYWYRRVMGKEIKFLLHFVKESKQDESGMPNNRFLAERTGGTYSTLKVQPAELEDSGVYFCASSPGQGYEQYFGPGTRLTVT.